This TCR beta chain came from a study of T cells in Graves' hyperthyroidism and ophthalmopathy. Study observations and caveats: Also found in blood were most expanded thyroid clonotypes above 0.001.

This clonotype was recorded many times. Its antigen is unidentified. Amplification targeted TCR beta CDR3 regions from RNA transcripts. TCR CDR3 underwent first-round RT-PCR with the HTBI primer set. MiXCR, run by TCRdb on the multiplex PCR reads, gives a single entry per CDR3 protein. The profile shows around 300,000 distinct CDR3 sequences, roughly 15% of them singletons. V lost 0 bases and J lost 2, with 8 bases in between. This CDR3 is 14 amino acids long. Germline assignment: CDR1 SGHTA and CDR2 FQGNSA. The rearrangement uses TRBV7-2 and TRBJ2-7; D may be TRBD2 (6 bases). The source is a woman aged 35 to 49 with Graves' hyperthyroidism. Sequencing used blood. The CDR3 loop reads CASSLAEGPYEQYF. The CDR3 DNA reads TGTGCCAGCAGCTTAGCGGAGGGGCCCTACGAGCAGTACTTC.